The T cell receptor (beta chain) under discussion was sequenced for a study of T-cell reconstitution after alpha-beta-depleted transplantation in children. The CDR3 contains 13 residues. In germline, CDR1 is MNHNY, CDR2 SVGAGI (reference sequence). V was trimmed by 7 bases and J by 6 bases, leaving 13 bases between them. Molecular barcoding with unique molecular identifiers was used for the TCRbeta library. From the PCR reads, TCRdb called clonotypes with MiXCR, one entry per CDR3 protein. The table lists about half a million distinct CDR3 sequences, under 15% of them singletons. The J gene is TRBJ2-1, the V gene TRBV6-6; no clear D. The TCR was taken from a human donor who donated a stem cell graft to a child with combined immunodeficiency. The sequencing here drew on PBMCs from the stem cell graft donor, taken from the stem cell graft. CDR3 sequence (DNA): TGTGCCAGCAACTTCCTGATGGGCAATGAGCAGTTCTTC. Protein product: CASNFLMGNEQFF.